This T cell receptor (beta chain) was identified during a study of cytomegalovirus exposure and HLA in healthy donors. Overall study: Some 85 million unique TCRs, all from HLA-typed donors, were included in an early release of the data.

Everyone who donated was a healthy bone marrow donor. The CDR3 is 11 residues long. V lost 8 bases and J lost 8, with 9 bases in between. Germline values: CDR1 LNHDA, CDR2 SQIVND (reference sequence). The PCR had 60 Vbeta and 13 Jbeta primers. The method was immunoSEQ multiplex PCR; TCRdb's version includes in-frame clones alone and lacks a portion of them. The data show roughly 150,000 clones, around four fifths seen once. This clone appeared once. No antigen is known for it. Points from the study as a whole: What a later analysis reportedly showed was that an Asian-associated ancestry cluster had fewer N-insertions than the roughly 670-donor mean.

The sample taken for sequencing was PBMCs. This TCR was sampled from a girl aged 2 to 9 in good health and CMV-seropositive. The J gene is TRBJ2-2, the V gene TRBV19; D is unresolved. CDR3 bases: TGTGCCAGTTCCCTGGAGGGGGAGCTGTTTTTT. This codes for CASSLEGELFF.